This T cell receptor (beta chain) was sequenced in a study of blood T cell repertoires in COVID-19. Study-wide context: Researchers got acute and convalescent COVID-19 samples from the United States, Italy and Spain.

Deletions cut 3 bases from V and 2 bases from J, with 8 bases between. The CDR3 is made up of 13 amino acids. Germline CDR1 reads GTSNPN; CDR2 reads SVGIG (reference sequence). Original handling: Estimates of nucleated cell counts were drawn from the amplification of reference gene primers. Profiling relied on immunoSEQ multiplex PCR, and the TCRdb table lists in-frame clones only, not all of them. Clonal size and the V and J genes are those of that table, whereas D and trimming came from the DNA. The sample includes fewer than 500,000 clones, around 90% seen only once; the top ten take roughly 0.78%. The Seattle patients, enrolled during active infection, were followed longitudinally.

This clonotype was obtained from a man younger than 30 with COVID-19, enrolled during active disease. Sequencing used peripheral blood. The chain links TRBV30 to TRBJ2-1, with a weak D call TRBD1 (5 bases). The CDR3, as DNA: TGTGCCTGGAGCAGGGCCACCTACAATGAGCAGTTCTTC. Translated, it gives CAWSRATYNEQFF. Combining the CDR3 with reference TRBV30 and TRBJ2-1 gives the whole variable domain SQTIHQWPATLVQPVGSPLSLECTVEGTSNPNLYWYRQAAGRGLQLLFYSVGIGQISSEVPQNLSASRPQDRQFILSSKKLLLSDSGFYLCAWSRATYNEQFFGPGTRLTVL.